Following are 22 T cell receptor beta chains from one sample sequenced in a study of tumor-infiltrating lymphocytes in localized non-small cell lung cancer. Assay used: immunoSEQ multiplex PCR; TCRdb lists only in-frame clones, some missing. This table has 9,000 to 13,000 clones, around 74% appearing once. The sequenced sample was uninvolved lung tissue not adjacent to the tumor. The receptors come from a human donor with non-small cell lung cancer.

This clone is medium-sized in the sample. This rearrangement joins TRBV18 to TRBJ1-4, with 9 bases fitting TRBD1. Germline V gene sequence: CDR1 KGHSH, CDR2 LQKENI. J gave up 5 bases and V 5 bases, and 9 bases lay outside the gene matches. The CDR3 has 16 amino acids. The CDR3 DNA reads as TGTGCCAGCTCAGTTTCCGGGACAGGGCGAAATGAAAAACTGTTTTTT. It is translated as CASSVSGTGRNEKLFF.

CDR3: CASSLRWDRGQGQYF. The CDR3 DNA reads TGTGCCAGCAGTCTCAGATGGGACAGGGGGCAAGGGCAGTACTTC. V and J are TRBV5-6 and TRBJ2-7; 12 positions agree with TRBD1. The CDR3 sequence is 15 residues long. The germline V gene has CDR1 SGHDT and CDR2 YYEEEE. J was trimmed by 9 bases and V by 5 bases; bases with no gene match: 12. Combining the CDR3 with reference TRBV5-6 and TRBJ2-7 gives the whole variable domain DAGVTQSPTHLIKTRGQQVTLRCSPKSGHDTVSWYQQALGQGPQFIFQYYEEEERQRGNFPDRFSGHQFPNYSSELNVNALLLGDSALYLCASSLRWDRGQGQYFGPGTRLTVT.

The V and J genes are TRBV19 and TRBJ1-2; 11 nucleotides align to TRBD1. This CDR3 is 14 amino acids long. V lost 5 bases to trimming and J lost 7 bases; unmatched junction nucleotides: 6. In germline, CDR1 is LNHDA, CDR2 SQIVND (reference sequence). CDR3 loop: CASSADRGRGGYTF. As DNA, the CDR3 is TGTGCCAGTAGTGCGGACAGGGGGCGCGGTGGCTACACCTTC.

The genes are TRBV30 and TRBJ2-3, with a tentative D call TRBD2 (6 bases). The CDR3 runs 13 residues. The V end was cut by 1 base, the J end by 6 bases, with 11 bases between. Germline CDR1 is GTSNPN and CDR2 is SVGIG (reference sequence). The CDR3 here is CAWSAPGTDTQYF. DNA of the CDR3: TGTGCCTGGAGTGCCCCCGGGACTGATACGCAGTATTTT.

CDR3 coding DNA: TGTGCCAGCAGCTTGGCCCCGAACACTGAAGCTTTCTTT. It translates to CASSLAPNTEAFF. V usage is TRBV5-6 and J usage is TRBJ1-1; D ambiguous. V lost 0 bases to trimming and J lost 1 base, with 4 bases between them. The CDR3 length is 13 residues. CDR1 and CDR2 from the germline V gene are SGHDT and YYEEEE. Variable domain in full (rest from reference TRBV5-6 and TRBJ1-1): DAGVTQSPTHLIKTRGQQVTLRCSPKSGHDTVSWYQQALGQGPQFIFQYYEEEERQRGNFPDRFSGHQFPNYSSELNVNALLLGDSALYLCASSLAPNTEAFFGQGTRLTVV.

The chain is built from TRBV7-2 and TRBJ2-7; D is unresolved. V lost 3 bases to trimming and J lost 0 bases, with 6 bases between them. Germline values: CDR1 SGHTA, CDR2 FQGNSA. This CDR3 region has 13 residues. CDR3 nucleotides: TGTGCCAGCAGCTTCCCAACCTCCTACGAGCAGTACTTC. Translation gives CASSFPTSYEQYF.

This rearrangement joins TRBV2 to TRBJ2-2; 8 bases align to TRBD1. In germline, CDR1 is SNHLY, CDR2 FYNNEI. This CDR3 comprises 14 residues. V was clipped by 2 bases and J by 5 bases; unmatched bases: 1. CDR3 residues: CASSETGGTGELFF. The CDR3 coding sequence is TGTGCCAGCAGTGAAACAGGGGGGACCGGGGAGCTGTTTTTT.

By share, this clone counts as medium-sized. CDR3 sequence: CASSYDFSGNTIYF. For the CDR3, the DNA is TGTGCCAGCAGTTACGACTTCTCCGGAAACACCATATATTTT. The chain is built from TRBV6-6 and TRBJ1-3, with D hard to call. Per the germline V gene, CDR1 is MNHNY and CDR2 is SVGAGI (reference sequence). Trimming left V 2 bases short and J 4 bases short, with 9 bases between. The CDR3 is 14 amino acids.

The chain couples TRBV7-6 to TRBJ2-2; D gene unclear. The V end was cut by 0 bases, the J end by 3 bases, with 2 bases between. The CDR3 has 13 amino acids. In germline, CDR1 is SGHVS, CDR2 FNYEAQ. The CDR3 loop is CASSLADTGELFF. Written as DNA, the CDR3 is TGTGCCAGCAGCTTAGCGGACACCGGGGAGCTGTTTTTT.

CDR3 region: CASSSHPTEAFF. DNA of the CDR3: TGTGCCAGCAGTTCTCACCCGACTGAAGCTTTCTTT. The rearrangement links TRBV28 to TRBJ1-1; D ambiguous. The germline CDR1 and CDR2 sequences are MDHEN and SYDVKM. The V gene lost 4 bases and the J gene lost 5 bases, with 8 bases spanning the gap. The CDR3 is made up of 12 amino acids. Together with reference TRBV28 and TRBJ1-1, the CDR3 gives the full variable domain: DVKVTQSSRYLVKRTGEKVFLECVQDMDHENMFWYRQDPGLGLRLIYFSYDVKMKEKGDIPEGYSVSREKKERFSLILESASTNQTSMYLCASSSHPTEAFFGQGTRLTVV.

There are a few counts of this clone. J is TRBJ1-5 and V is TRBV7-9, with D possibly matching TRBD1 (5 bases). V lost 6 bases and J 4 bases, leaving 7 bases between the germline ends. Looked up from germline, CDR1 is SEHNR and CDR2 is FQNEAQ (reference sequence). The CDR3 has 12 residues. CDR3 in amino acids: CASSEGNQPQHF. CDR3 nucleotide sequence: TGTGCCAGCAGTGAGGGGAATCAGCCCCAGCATTTT.

The chain joins TRBV7-2 to TRBJ2-3; no reliable D call. The CDR3 loop spans 16 amino acids. Germline V CDR1 and CDR2: SGHTA, FQGNSA. V was trimmed by 3 bases and J by 1 base, leaving 14 bases between them. In nucleotides, the CDR3 is TGTGCCAGCAGCTTCATCAATAGCCGGGGCACAGATACGCAGTATTTT. This translates into CASSFINSRGTDTQYF. Full variable domain (rest looked up from reference TRBV7-2 and TRBJ2-3): GAGVSQSPSNKVTEKGKDVELRCDPISGHTALYWYRQSLGQGLEFLIYFQGNSAPDKSGLPSDRFSAERTGGSVSTLTIQRTQQEDSAVYLCASSFINSRGTDTQYFGPGTRLTVL.

This clone was seen a few times. This chain links TRBV7-8 with TRBJ2-7; D is uncertain. V shed 5 bases and J shed 5 bases, with 7 bases lying between them. Germline-derived CDR1 and CDR2 are SGHVS and FQNEAQ. The CDR3 has 11 amino acids. This chain's CDR3 is CASSPQHEQYF. CDR3 bases: TGTGCCAGCAGCCCACAGCACGAGCAGTACTTC.

The chain couples TRBV28 to TRBJ1-2; D is uncertain. V shed 2 bases and J shed 0 bases, with 7 bases lying between them. This CDR3 spans 14 amino acids. Germline values: CDR1 MDHEN, CDR2 SYDVKM. The CDR3 is CASSLPRTNYGYTF. CDR3 bases: TGTGCCAGCAGTTTACCCCGGACTAACTATGGCTACACCTTC.

This chain uses TRBV5-4 with TRBJ1-2; D might be TRBD1 (5 bases). V was trimmed by 4 bases and J by 5 bases, leaving 12 bases between them. Germline V gene sequence: CDR1 SGHNT, CDR2 YYREEE (reference sequence). The CDR3 covers 13 residues. Here the CDR3 reads CASSLQGLYGYTF. CDR3 nucleotide sequence: TGTGCCAGCAGCCTCCAGGGATTATATGGCTACACCTTC.

V and J are TRBV11-3 and TRBJ1-6; D gene uncertain. CDR3 size: 16 residues. Between the trimmed V and J ends, which lost 3 bases and 6 bases, there was a span of 15 bases. The germline gives CDR1 SGHNT, CDR2 YENEEA. As DNA, the CDR3 is TGTGCCAGCAGCTTTCCCGGGTCCGGACCTAATTCACCCCTCCACTTT. Encoded protein: CASSFPGSGPNSPLHF.

This clone is termed medium-sized (0.01 to 0.1%). V usage is TRBV7-2 and J usage is TRBJ2-3; D not resolved. CDR1 SGHTA and CDR2 FQGNSA come from the germline V gene. V was shortened by 1 base and J by 4 bases, with 3 bases between the two germline ends. This CDR3 region has 12 residues. The DNA of the CDR3 is TGTGCCAGCAGCTTAGGGGCAGATACGCAGTATTTT. Amino acid sequence: CASSLGADTQYF.

This chain uses TRBV5-1 with TRBJ1-2; a possible D gene is TRBD1 (6 bases). Between the trimmed V and J ends, which lost 0 bases and 9 bases, there was a span of 18 bases. CDR3 length: 15 residues. CDR1 and CDR2 from the germline V gene are SGHRS and YFSETQ. CDR3 in amino acids: CASSLGGGSFLRYTF. In nucleotides, the CDR3 is TGCGCCAGCAGCTTGGGAGGGGGTAGTTTCCTCCGCTACACCTTC.

The chain couples TRBV25-1 to TRBJ1-4; 8 nucleotides align to TRBD1. Trimming cost V 5 bases and J 8 bases; bases outside gene matches: 13. Germline CDR1 reads MGHDK; CDR2 reads SYGVNS. This CDR3 region has 16 residues. The CDR3 protein is CASSRYQQGGQEKLFF. The CDR3 nucleotides read TGTGCCAGCAGTCGTTACCAACAGGGGGGTCAGGAAAAACTGTTTTTT.

V and J are TRBV15 and TRBJ1-5; D unresolved. Germline V gene data show CDR1 as LNHNV and CDR2 as YYDKDF (reference sequence). The CDR3 covers 16 residues. V was cut by 0 bases and J by 4 bases, with 13 bases left in between. Here the CDR3 reads CATSRDKWGTNQPQHF. The CDR3 nucleotides read TGTGCCACCAGCAGAGATAAGTGGGGTACTAATCAGCCCCAGCATTTT.

In this sample, this clone turned up a few times. The V gene is TRBV5-5, the J gene TRBJ1-2; D unresolved. This CDR3 is built from 11 residues. Trimming stripped 3 bases from V and 5 bases from J, with 5 bases between. Germline CDR1 reads SGHKS; CDR2 reads YYEKEE (reference sequence). This CDR3 reads CASSSSYGYTF. CDR3 nucleotides: TGTGCCAGCAGCTCCAGTTATGGCTACACCTTC.

The rearrangement uses TRBV5-8 and TRBJ2-2, with D uncertain. From germline, CDR1 is SGHTS and CDR2 YDEGEE. Trimming removed 4 bases at V and 3 bases at J, with 4 bases between. The CDR3 covers 12 residues. CDR3 in DNA: TGTGCCAGCAGCGCGGACACCGGGGAGCTGTTTTTT. This codes for CASSADTGELFF.